Each of the 6 T cell receptor beta chains below was sequenced from the same sample in a study of post-analysis software for immune sequencing data. What these receptors recognize is not known. TCR beta cDNA libraries had unique molecular identifiers. MiXCR, applied by TCRdb to the PCR reads, yields one record per CDR3 protein. The table lists about 460,000 distinct CDR3 sequences, approximately 45% of them singletons. Whole-study results and caveats: In patients, about five TRBV segments were more frequent than in controls, with TRBV5-6, TRBV5-1 and TRBV20-1 among them.

Sequencing was carried out using blood. Every receptor here comes from a girl aged 5 to 17 with multiple sclerosis.

This clonotype showed up just a few times. The chain has TRBV27 and TRBJ2-1, with a weak D call TRBD2 (5 bases). Trimming shortened V by 4 bases and J by 10 bases, and 20 bases separated the two germline ends. The CDR3 is made up of 15 amino acids. Germline V gives CDR1 MNHEY, CDR2 SMNVEV (reference sequence). The CDR3 DNA reads as TGTGCCAGCAGTTGGGCCTTAACCCCCTCGGGGGAGCAGTTCTTC. As protein: CASSWALTPSGEQFF.

This clonotype has ten or more counts. This chain connects TRBV5-1 to TRBJ1-2; D perhaps matches TRBD1 (5 bases). Trimming left V 0 bases short and J 6 bases short, with 12 bases between. Germline assignment: CDR1 SGHRS and CDR2 YFSETQ. CDR3 length: 14 amino acids. The CDR3: CASSLGQGPNGYTF. CDR3 coding DNA: TGCGCCAGCAGCTTGGGTCAGGGCCCTAATGGCTACACCTTC.

The chain couples TRBV7-2 to TRBJ2-1; no definite D call. Gene TRBJ2-7 matches the end of the DNA better, so the J call may be wrong. Germline V gene lookup returns CDR1 SGHTA and CDR2 FQGNSA. This CDR3 region has 14 residues. This CDR3 reads CASSFSRIYNEQYF. The DNA for the CDR3 is TGTGCCAGCAGCTTTAGCCGCATCTACAATGAGCAGTACTTC.

This clonotype was seen only a few times. The chain recombines TRBV27 with TRBJ2-3, with D unclear. CDR1 is MNHEY, CDR2 SMNVEV, per germline (reference sequence). The CDR3 spans 15 residues. The V end was cut by 5 bases, the J end by 2 bases, with 14 bases between. The CDR3 DNA reads as TGTGCCAGCAGTACCCGACGGCTCTTCACAGATACGCAGTATTTT. Its protein product is CASSTRRLFTDTQYF.

This clonotype was seen a few times. This sequence joins TRBV20-1 and TRBJ2-5; 7 bases match TRBD1. This CDR3 region has 14 residues. The V gene end was trimmed by 0 bases and the J gene end by 2 bases; junction bases not matched to a gene: 3. Germline-derived CDR1 and CDR2 are DFQATT and SNEGSKA (reference sequence). The CDR3 is CSAREPGQQETQYF. The CDR3 bases are TGCAGTGCTAGAGAACCGGGACAGCAAGAGACCCAGTACTTC.

The chain joins TRBV29-1 to TRBJ2-1; D is ambiguous. With 4 bases removed from V and 4 bases from J, the gap between germline ends came to 14 bases. The CDR3 has 14 residues. CDR1 and CDR2 from the germline V gene are SQVTM and ANQGSEA. CDR3 coding DNA: TGCAGCGTTGTTTACCGATTGCAGTACAATGAGCAGTTCTTC. Protein: CSVVYRLQYNEQFF.